This T cell receptor (beta chain) originates from a study of T cell changes during pregnancy in multiple sclerosis. The CDR3 extends over 13 amino acids. Germline CDR1 is GTSNPN and CDR2 is SVGIG (reference sequence). Trimming cost V 4 bases and J 5 bases, with 11 bases left between them. The table came from immunoSEQ multiplex PCR; TCRdb's copy has only in-frame clones and leaves some out. Here the sample spans approximately 92,000 clones, approximately 92% being singletons. The origin of this receptor is a female donor with multiple sclerosis, enrolled in a pregnancy study. Source: peripheral blood, taken in the first trimester of pregnancy. The chain joins TRBV30 to TRBJ1-4, with D perhaps TRBD1 (5 bases). The CDR3 bases are TGTGCCTGGATGGGACTCCTGAATGAAAAACTGTTTTTT. Encoded protein: CAWMGLLNEKLFF. Looking up the rest from reference TRBV30 and TRBJ1-4 gives the full variable domain: SQTIHQWPATLVQPVGSPLSLECTVEGTSNPNLYWYRQAAGRGLQLLFYSVGIGQISSEVPQNLSASRPQDRQFILSSKKLLLSDSGFYLCAWMGLLNEKLFFGSGTQLSVL.